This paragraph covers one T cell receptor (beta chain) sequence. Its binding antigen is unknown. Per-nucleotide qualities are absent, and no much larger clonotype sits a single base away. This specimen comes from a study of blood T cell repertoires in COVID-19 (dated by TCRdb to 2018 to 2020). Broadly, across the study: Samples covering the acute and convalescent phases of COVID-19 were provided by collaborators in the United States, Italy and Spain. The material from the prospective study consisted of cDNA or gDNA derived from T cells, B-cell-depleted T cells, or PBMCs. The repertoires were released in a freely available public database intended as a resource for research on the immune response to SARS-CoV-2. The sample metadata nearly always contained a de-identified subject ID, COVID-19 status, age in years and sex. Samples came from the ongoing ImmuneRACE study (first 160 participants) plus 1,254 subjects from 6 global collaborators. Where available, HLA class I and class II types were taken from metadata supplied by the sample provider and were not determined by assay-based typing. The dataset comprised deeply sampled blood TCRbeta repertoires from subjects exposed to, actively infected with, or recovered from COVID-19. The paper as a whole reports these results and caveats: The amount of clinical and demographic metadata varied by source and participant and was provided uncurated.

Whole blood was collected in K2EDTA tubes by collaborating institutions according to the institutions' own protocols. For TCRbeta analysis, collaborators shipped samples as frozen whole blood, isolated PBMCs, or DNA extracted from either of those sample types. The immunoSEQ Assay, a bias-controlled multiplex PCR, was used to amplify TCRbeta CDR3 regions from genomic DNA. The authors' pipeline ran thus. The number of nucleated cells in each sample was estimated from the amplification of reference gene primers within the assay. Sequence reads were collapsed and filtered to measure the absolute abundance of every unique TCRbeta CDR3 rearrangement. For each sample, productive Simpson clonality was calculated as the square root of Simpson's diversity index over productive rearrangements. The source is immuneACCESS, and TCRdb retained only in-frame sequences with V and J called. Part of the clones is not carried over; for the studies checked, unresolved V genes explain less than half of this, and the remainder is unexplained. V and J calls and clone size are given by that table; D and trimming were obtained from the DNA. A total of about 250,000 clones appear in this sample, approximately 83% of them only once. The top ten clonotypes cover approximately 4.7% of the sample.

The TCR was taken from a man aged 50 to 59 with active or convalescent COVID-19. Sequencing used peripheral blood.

CDR3 region: CARGEGGQTNTEAFF. The sequenced DNA is TGTGCCAGGGGGGAGGGAGGGCAGACGAACACTGAAGCTTTCTTT. The rearrangement joined TRBV7-8 to TRBJ1-1, with a tentative D gene TRBD1 over 5 matching bases. Its CDR3 holds 15 amino acids, cysteine through phenylalanine. This entry keeps only the CDR3 DNA: 45 bases, framed from base 1. V is reduced by 9 bases and J by 1 base, leaving a spacing of 18 bases between them. From a lookup of the germline V gene, CDR1 and CDR2 are SGHVS and FQNEAQ.